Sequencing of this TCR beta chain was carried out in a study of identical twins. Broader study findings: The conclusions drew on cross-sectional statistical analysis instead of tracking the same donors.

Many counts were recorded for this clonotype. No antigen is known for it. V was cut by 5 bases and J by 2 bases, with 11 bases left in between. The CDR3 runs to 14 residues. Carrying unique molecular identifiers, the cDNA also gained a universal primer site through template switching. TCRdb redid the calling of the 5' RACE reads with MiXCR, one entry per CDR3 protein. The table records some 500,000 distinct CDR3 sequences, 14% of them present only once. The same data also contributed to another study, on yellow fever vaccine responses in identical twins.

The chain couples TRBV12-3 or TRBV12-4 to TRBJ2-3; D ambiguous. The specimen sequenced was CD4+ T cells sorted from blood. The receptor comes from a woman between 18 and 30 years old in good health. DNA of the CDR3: TGTGCCAGCAGTCGGGTCCCTTTCACAGATACGCAGTATTTT. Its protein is CASSRVPFTDTQYF.